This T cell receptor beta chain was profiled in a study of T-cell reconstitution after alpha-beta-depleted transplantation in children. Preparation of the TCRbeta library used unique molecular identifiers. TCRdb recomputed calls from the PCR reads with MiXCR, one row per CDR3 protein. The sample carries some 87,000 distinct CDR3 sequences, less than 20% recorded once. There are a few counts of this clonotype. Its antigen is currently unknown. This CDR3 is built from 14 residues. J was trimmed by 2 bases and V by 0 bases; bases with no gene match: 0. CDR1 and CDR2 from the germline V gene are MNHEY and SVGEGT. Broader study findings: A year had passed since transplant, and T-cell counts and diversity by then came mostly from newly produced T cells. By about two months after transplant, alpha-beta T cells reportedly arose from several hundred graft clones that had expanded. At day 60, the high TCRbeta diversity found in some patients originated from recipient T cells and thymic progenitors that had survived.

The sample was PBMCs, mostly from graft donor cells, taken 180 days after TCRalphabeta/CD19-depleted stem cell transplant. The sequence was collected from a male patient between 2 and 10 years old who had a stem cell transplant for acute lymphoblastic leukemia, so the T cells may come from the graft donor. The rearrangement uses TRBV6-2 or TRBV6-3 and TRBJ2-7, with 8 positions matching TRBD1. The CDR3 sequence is CASSYSTGAYEQYF. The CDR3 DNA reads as TGTGCCAGCAGTTACTCGACAGGGGCCTACGAGCAGTACTTC.